Reported below is one T cell receptor beta chain. The data derive from a study of T cells in Graves' hyperthyroidism and ophthalmopathy. The CDR3 extends over 17 amino acids. In germline, CDR1 is SGHTA, CDR2 FQGTGA. V lost 0 bases, J lost 3 bases, and 18 bases lay in between. Regions amplified from RNA transcripts were the TCR beta CDR3 regions. HTBI primers were used for first-round RT-PCR of the TCR CDR3. TCRdb passed the multiplex PCR reads through MiXCR, listing each CDR3 protein once. This sample yields about 570,000 distinct CDR3 sequences, of which roughly 50% are seen a single time; under 20% belongs to the top ten.

Sequencing used peripheral blood or thyroid tissue (not recorded which). The TCR originated in an adult woman with Graves' disease, either hyperthyroidism or ophthalmopathy (not recorded which). The J gene is TRBJ2-7, the V gene TRBV7-3; D is tentatively TRBD1 or TRBD2 (5 bases each). CDR3 sequence: CASSLTRDGEAFYEQYF. The CDR3 region has the DNA TGTGCCAGCAGCTTAACTCGGGACGGTGAAGCTTTCTACGAGCAGTACTTC.